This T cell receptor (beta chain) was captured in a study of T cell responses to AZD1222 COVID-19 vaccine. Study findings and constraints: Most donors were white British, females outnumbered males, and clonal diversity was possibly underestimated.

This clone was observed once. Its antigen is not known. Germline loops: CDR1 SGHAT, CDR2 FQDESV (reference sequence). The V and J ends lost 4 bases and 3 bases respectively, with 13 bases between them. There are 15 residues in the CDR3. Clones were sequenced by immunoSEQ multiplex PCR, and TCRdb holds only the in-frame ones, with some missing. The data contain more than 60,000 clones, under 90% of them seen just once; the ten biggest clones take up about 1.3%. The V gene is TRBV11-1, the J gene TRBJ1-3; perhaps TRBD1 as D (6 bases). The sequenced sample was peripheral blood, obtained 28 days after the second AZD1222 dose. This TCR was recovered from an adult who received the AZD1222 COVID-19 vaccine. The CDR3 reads CASSSEGGRGNTIYF. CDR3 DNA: TGTGCCAGCAGCTCAGAGGGGGGACGTGGAAACACCATATATTTT.